This TCR beta chain came from a study of memory CD4+ T cells and cytomegalovirus serostatus. Points from the study as a whole: The CMV-associated TCR signature appears largely within the CD4+ memory repertoire.

The sort gate was single viable CD3+CD4+CD8-CD45RO+ cells for memory CD4+ T cells. In its sample, this clone was seen once. Its specificity is not known. Produced via immunoSEQ multiplex PCR; TCRdb's table is partial and in-frame only. This table has about 59,000 clones, around 80% appearing once. Sequencing used memory CD4+ T cells from blood. This clonotype was obtained from an adult in good health and CMV-seronegative.

CDR3 coding DNA: TGTGCCACTGGAGGACTAACCCAAGAGACCCAGTACTTC. Translation gives CATGGLTQETQYF. The chain combines TRBV25-1 with TRBJ2-5, with D perhaps matching TRBD2 (6 bases). The CDR3 sequence is 13 residues long. CDR1 is MGHDK, CDR2 SYGVNS, per germline. V was cut by 10 bases and J by 1 base, with 13 bases left in between.